A selection of T cell receptor beta chains follows, all from one sample in a study of blood T cell repertoires in COVID-19. Profiled with immunoSEQ multiplex PCR; TCRdb holds only in-frame clones, not every one. This table holds 70,000 to 100,000 clones, more than 80% found once. Sequenced sample: peripheral blood. These receptors all come from a human donor in a cohort sampled during active COVID-19. The CDR3 runs from the conserved cysteine through the conserved F or W. The D gene is left open where the match is weak. Some rows mark clone size as missing; the rest say once, few, many or name a class of expanded clone.

CDR3 protein,CDR3 DNA,V gene,J gene,D gene,clone size
CASSLAGGGYEQYF,TGTGCCAGCAGCTTAGCGGGAGGGGGATACGAGCAGTACTTC,TRBV7-2,TRBJ2-7,-,-
CASSSQGQDTEAFF,TGCGCCAGCAGCTCACAGGGGCAGGACACTGAAGCTTTCTTT,TRBV5-1,TRBJ1-1,TRBD1,-
CASSLDTGWSGYTF,TGTGCCAGCAGTCTAGATACAGGGTGGAGCGGCTACACCTTC,TRBV25-1,TRBJ1-2,-,-
CASSLKAEIWSEQFF,TGTGCCAGCAGTTTAAAAGCCGAGATCTGGAGTGAGCAGTTCTTC,TRBV27,TRBJ2-1,-,few
CASSYWPGTGYEQYF,TGCGCCAGCAGCTATTGGCCCGGGACAGGGTACGAGCAGTACTTC,TRBV5-1,TRBJ2-7,TRBD1,-
CAWRSGSGSGYGYTF,TGTGCCTGGAGGAGTGGATCTGGCTCGGGCTATGGCTACACCTTC,TRBV30,TRBJ1-2,-,-
CATSEPPGETQYF,TGTGCCACCAGTGAACCCCCAGGGGAGACCCAGTACTTC,TRBV24-1,TRBJ2-5,-,-
CASSLRGTDHGYTF,TGTGCCAGCAGCTTACGGGGGACAGACCATGGCTACACCTTC,TRBV3-1/TRBV3-2,TRBJ1-2,TRBD1,few
CASSDQTVTYEQYF,TGTGCCAGCAGCGACCAGACAGTTACCTACGAGCAGTACTTC,TRBV2,TRBJ2-7,-,-
CASSQESGGSYGYTF,TGTGCCAGCAGCCAAGAGTCAGGGGGCTCCTATGGCTACACCTTC,TRBV3-1/TRBV3-2,TRBJ1-2,TRBD1,-
CASSLEEWTGRQEGQYF,TGTGCCAGCAGCTTAGAAGAGTGGACAGGGCGCCAGGAGGGGCAGTACTTC,TRBV7-2,TRBJ2-7,TRBD1,-
CASSSWGGTQYF,TGTGCCAGCAGTAGCTGGGGGGGGACCCAGTACTTC,TRBV2,TRBJ2-5,TRBD2,-
CASSQDSGLTYNEQFF,TGTGCCAGCAGCCAAGACTCCGGACTAACGTACAATGAGCAGTTCTTC,TRBV4-2,TRBJ2-1,-,-
CASSTDFGGRTEAFF,TGTGCCAGCAGCACAGATTTCGGGGGTAGAACTGAAGCTTTCTTT,TRBV13,TRBJ1-1,-,-
CASSLYPGIEQYF,TGCGCCAGCAGCTTGTATCCAGGGATCGAGCAGTACTTC,TRBV5-1,TRBJ2-7,-,-
CASSLWGTSGTYEQYF,TGTGCCAGCAGTTTATGGGGGACTAGCGGGACTTACGAGCAGTACTTC,TRBV28,TRBJ2-7,TRBD2,-
CASSPRQGAWENIQYF,TGCGCCAGCAGCCCAAGGCAGGGGGCGTGGGAAAACATTCAGTACTTC,TRBV4-1,TRBJ2-4,TRBD1,-
CASSLGSGGSYGYTF,TGCGCCAGCAGCTTGGGGTCGGGGGGATCCTATGGCTACACCTTC,TRBV5-1,TRBJ1-2,-,-
CATVGSYEQYF,TGTGCCACCGTGGGGAGTTACGAGCAGTACTTC,TRBV10-3,TRBJ2-7,-,-
CASSPLAGYNEQFF,TGTGCCAGCAGCCCATTAGCGGGTTACAATGAGCAGTTCTTC,TRBV7-2,TRBJ2-1,TRBD2,-
CASSALTRDTQYF,TGTGCCAGCAGTGCTCTGACTAGAGATACGCAGTATTTT,TRBV2,TRBJ2-3,-,-
CASSGGTGSNQPQHF,TGTGCCAGCAGCGGAGGGACCGGTAGCAATCAGCCCCAGCATTTT,TRBV2,TRBJ1-5,-,-
CASSLGPRQGSTGELFF,TGCGCCAGCAGCTTGGGGCCGAGACAGGGGAGCACCGGGGAGCTGTTTTTT,TRBV5-1,TRBJ2-2,TRBD1,-
CASSALAGGPYEQYF,TGTGCCAGCAGCGCTCTAGCGGGAGGGCCCTACGAGCAGTACTTC,TRBV9,TRBJ2-7,TRBD2,-
CASRRVSDYPYGYTF,TGTGCCAGCAGACGGGTCTCCGATTACCCTTATGGCTACACCTTC,TRBV5-6,TRBJ1-2,-,-
CASSDSSGRGKTQYF,TGTGCCAGCAGTGATTCTAGCGGCCGAGGGAAGACCCAGTACTTC,TRBV2,TRBJ2-5,TRBD2,-
CASIRVRNEKLFF,TGTGCCAGCATCCGAGTTCGTAATGAAAAACTGTTTTTT,TRBV2,TRBJ1-4,-,-
CASSLQGGTEAFF,TGCGCCAGCAGCTTACAGGGGGGGACTGAAGCTTTCTTT,TRBV5-1,TRBJ1-1,TRBD1,-
CASSQERTRAFF,TGTGCCAGCAGCCAAGAAAGGACAAGGGCTTTCTTT,TRBV3-1/TRBV3-2,TRBJ1-1,-,few
CSAGGSTEQYF,TGCAGTGCCGGCGGTTCCACCGAGCAGTACTTC,TRBV20-1,TRBJ2-7,-,-
CASSLPSEREDYEQYF,TGTGCCAGCAGTTTACCCAGCGAGCGGGAGGACTACGAGCAGTACTTC,TRBV28,TRBJ2-7,TRBD2,-
CASSLSGTSGRVHEQFF,TGTGCCAGCAGTTTATCAGGGACTAGCGGGAGAGTGCATGAGCAGTTCTTC,TRBV28,TRBJ2-1,TRBD2,-
CASSFGTGGEKLFF,TGCGCCAGCAGCTTTGGGACAGGGGGCGAAAAACTGTTTTTT,TRBV5-1,TRBJ1-4,TRBD1,few
CASQSGTNTGELFF,TGCGCCAGCCAGAGCGGGACTAACACCGGGGAGCTGTTTTTT,TRBV5-1,TRBJ2-2,TRBD2,-
CASSLPPRGPYEQYF,TGTGCCAGCAGTTTGCCTCCCAGGGGGCCCTACGAGCAGTACTTC,TRBV27,TRBJ2-7,TRBD1,-
CASFLKRGTYEQYF,TGTGCCAGTTTCCTTAAGCGGGGAACCTACGAGCAGTACTTC,TRBV19,TRBJ2-7,TRBD2,-
CASSPPGQGAQNYGYTF,TGTGCCAGCTCACCCCCGGGACAGGGGGCGCAGAACTATGGCTACACCTTC,TRBV18,TRBJ1-2,TRBD1,few
CASSRQGTDTQYF,TGTGCCAGCAGCCGACAGGGCACAGATACGCAGTATTTT,TRBV6-5,TRBJ2-3,-,-
CANSQTRTTYEQYF,TGTGCCAACTCTCAGACTAGAACAACCTACGAGCAGTACTTC,TRBV6-5,TRBJ2-7,-,-
CASSLGTDEKLFF,TGCGCCAGCAGCCTTGGTACTGATGAAAAACTGTTTTTT,TRBV5-1,TRBJ1-4,-,few
CASSGPPGGTNEKLFF,TGTGCCAGCAGTGGTCCCCCGGGGGGAACTAATGAAAAACTGTTTTTT,TRBV6-1,TRBJ1-4,-,-
CASSPRTASYEQYF,TGTGCCAGCTCACCACGGACAGCCTCCTACGAGCAGTACTTC,TRBV18,TRBJ2-7,-,-
CASSYLGTGKSGELFF,TGTGCCAGCAGTTACTTGGGGACAGGGAAATCCGGGGAGCTGTTTTTT,TRBV6-5,TRBJ2-2,TRBD1,-
CASSTTDTQYF,TGCGCCAGCAGCACAACAGATACGCAGTATTTT,TRBV5-1,TRBJ2-3,-,-
CASSLVRDSGGDEAFF,TGCGCCAGCAGCTTGGTCCGGGACAGCGGAGGCGATGAAGCTTTCTTT,TRBV5-1,TRBJ1-1,TRBD1,-
CATSISGGRGEQYF,TGTGCCACCAGTATTTCCGGGGGGCGCGGCGAGCAGTACTTC,TRBV24-1,TRBJ2-7,-,-
CASRERSYEQYF,TGTGCCAGCAGGGAGAGGTCCTACGAGCAGTACTTC,TRBV6-5,TRBJ2-7,-,-
CAWSPQNYGYTF,TGTGCCTGGAGTCCTCAGAACTATGGCTACACCTTC,TRBV30,TRBJ1-2,-,-
CASSSTGVGTDTQYF,TGTGCCAGCAGCTCCACAGGGGTCGGCACAGATACGCAGTATTTT,TRBV7-3,TRBJ2-3,TRBD1,-
CASSRGLAGQETQYF,TGTGCCAGCAGCCGCGGGCTAGCGGGACAAGAGACCCAGTACTTC,TRBV28,TRBJ2-5,TRBD2,-
CASSLRQGTNTEAFF,TGCGCCAGCAGCTTGCGACAGGGGACGAACACTGAAGCTTTCTTT,TRBV5-1,TRBJ1-1,TRBD1,once